This T cell receptor (beta chain) emerged from a study of T cells expressing NK-cell markers. Study results and caveats: Over 5 donors had dominant NKG2C+ clonotypes that comprised about 1.0-7.5% of their CD8+ T cells. Researchers report these clonotypes also headed the CD3+CD56-NKG2C+ fraction in a few donors.

TCRdb reworked the 5' RACE reads into one entry per CDR3 protein, no DNA. This table lists more than 250,000 distinct CDR3 sequences. As to this clonotype: Its cognate antigen is unknown.

The CDR3 extends over 18 amino acids. The chain joins TRBV12-3 or TRBV12-4 to TRBJ2-5; the TCRdb D gene call, TRBD1, has no DNA to confirm it. This TCR was recovered from a man between 18 and 29 years old in good health. What was sequenced was blood T cells: a sorted CD56 or NKG2C T cell subset, CD4+ or CD8+ T cells, or bulk PBMC T cells (not recorded which). The CDR3 sequence: CASRGTGSGRGGQETQYF.